Following are 23 T cell receptor beta chains from one sample sequenced in a study of blood T cell repertoires in COVID-19. The method was immunoSEQ multiplex PCR; TCRdb's version includes in-frame clones alone and lacks a portion of them. The sample has roughly 200,000 clones; about 82% are singletons. Material: PBMCs or T cells enriched from blood (not recorded which). The receptors derive from a man aged 40-49 years with acute COVID-19.

This clone has just a few counts. V usage is TRBV29-1 and J usage is TRBJ1-6; 7 positions match TRBD1. Germline CDR1 SQVTM, CDR2 ANQGSEA. V lost 4 bases to trimming and J lost 6 bases; unmatched junction nucleotides: 3. The CDR3 has 13 residues. In DNA form, the CDR3 reads TGCAGCGTTGCGGACAGGTTTAATTCACCCCTCCACTTT. Encoded protein: CSVADRFNSPLHF.

The rearrangement uses TRBV19 and TRBJ1-5, with 9 bases matching TRBD1. CDR3 length: 16 residues. The germline V gene has CDR1 LNHDA and CDR2 SQIVND (reference sequence). V shed 3 bases and J 6 bases; nucleotides not matched to a gene: 9. The CDR3 bases are TGTGCCAGTAGTATTAGGGGACAGGGAGGTCTTCAGCCCCAGCATTTT. This translates into CASSIRGQGGLQPQHF.

This clone appeared a single time. The gene calls are TRBV9 and TRBJ2-7, with D unclear. V gave up 3 bases and J gave up 0 bases, with 13 bases separating them. Germline-derived CDR1 and CDR2 are SGDLS and YYNGEE. This CDR3 has 15 amino acids. This CDR3 reads CASSAPSASSYEQYF. The CDR3 bases are TGTGCCAGCAGCGCCCCCAGCGCATCCTCCTACGAGCAGTACTTC.

The chain combines TRBV6-1 with TRBJ2-4; 9 bases are a match to TRBD2. There are 14 residues in the CDR3. Losses at the gene ends were 3 bases for V and 8 bases for J; bases not matched to a gene: 5. CDR1 is MNHNS, CDR2 SASEGT, per germline. The chain's CDR3 is CASSELAGRYIQYF. The CDR3 nucleotides read TGTGCCAGCAGTGAGCTAGCGGGACGGTACATTCAGTACTTC.

In the case of this clone: Different DNA sequences within this sample yield the same CDR3. The rearrangement uses TRBV5-1 and TRBJ1-1; perhaps TRBD1 as D (6 bases). Between the trimmed V and J ends, which lost 0 bases and 2 bases, there was a span of 8 bases. This CDR3 spans 14 amino acids. Germline assignment: CDR1 SGHRS and CDR2 YFSETQ. CDR3 DNA sequence: TGCGCCAGCAGCTTGGGGACAGTTAACACTGAAGCTTTCTTT. It specifies CASSLGTVNTEAFF.

The chain couples TRBV9 to TRBJ2-2; D might be TRBD2 (5 bases). The CDR3 is 15 amino acids. Germline CDR1 reads SGDLS; CDR2 reads YYNGEE. Deletions cut 5 bases from V and 1 base from J, with 12 bases between. In nucleotides, the CDR3 is TGTGCCAGCAGTCCAAGCGGAGGGAACACCGGGGAGCTGTTTTTT. Protein product: CASSPSGGNTGELFF.

The genes are TRBV11-2 and TRBJ2-7; a possible D gene is TRBD2 (6 bases). The CDR3 runs 13 residues. The germline V and J ends were trimmed by 2 bases and 5 bases, with 10 bases remaining between them. CDR1 and CDR2 (germline): SGHAT, FQNNGV. CDR3 sequence: CASSLRTINEQYF. Here the CDR3 DNA reads TGTGCCAGCAGCTTAAGGACTATCAACGAGCAGTACTTC.

V is TRBV2 and J is TRBJ2-6, with D maybe TRBD1 (7 bases). This CDR3 is built from 19 residues. CDR1 and CDR2 from the germline V gene are SNHLY and FYNNEI. V lost 7 bases and J 0 bases, leaving 22 bases between the germline ends. Here the CDR3 DNA reads TGTGCCAGCATGCGGGACAGATTATCGAGGAGCTCTGGGGCCAACGTCCTGACTTTC. Translation: CASMRDRLSRSSGANVLTF.

This clone was observed a single time. The V call is TRBV10-2, the J call TRBJ2-5, with TRBD2 matching over 7 bases. This CDR3 spans 15 amino acids. Unmatched junction bases numbered 13, after V lost 10 bases and J lost 2 bases. Germline V lookup: CDR1 WSHSY, CDR2 SAAADI. Written as DNA, the CDR3 is TGCGCCATCTCGCCTGTCCCAGCGGGACAAGAGACCCAGTACTTC. This encodes CAISPVPAGQETQYF.

The chain couples TRBV5-1 to TRBJ2-1, with 9 bases aligning to TRBD2. The CDR3 runs to 15 residues. The junction had 9 bases not matched to a gene; V was cut back by 5 bases and J by 6 bases. Germline V gives CDR1 SGHRS, CDR2 YFSETQ. In nucleotides, the CDR3 is TGCGCCAGCAGGTCATTGGCTAGCGGGACCAATGAGCAGTTCTTC. Amino acids: CASRSLASGTNEQFF.

This sequence joins TRBV10-3 and TRBJ1-1; TRBD1 aligns across 7 bases. The CDR3 is 12 amino acids. CDR1 is ENHRY, CDR2 SYGVKD, per germline. V shed 5 bases and J 7 bases; nucleotides not matched to a gene: 4. In DNA, the CDR3 is TGTGCCATCAGTACGACAGGGTATGAAGCTTTCTTT. Its protein product is CAISTTGYEAFF.

The chain recombines TRBV6-1 with TRBJ1-4; weak D call: TRBD1 (5 bases). The germline V gene encodes CDR1 MNHNS and CDR2 SASEGT. There are 15 residues in the CDR3. V gave up 2 bases and J gave up 10 bases, with 17 bases separating them. CDR3 bases: TGTGCCAGCAGTGAATTAGGAGGGGCGGACGGAAAACTGTTTTTT. Protein: CASSELGGADGKLFF.

V is TRBV5-1 and J is TRBJ2-2, with 12 bases identical to TRBD2. The trim removed 2 bases at V and 5 bases at J, leaving 1 base unmatched. This CDR3 is 15 amino acids long. Germline V gene sequence: CDR1 SGHRS, CDR2 YFSETQ. The CDR3 reads CASSFGTSGTGELFF. The DNA of the CDR3 is TGCGCCAGCAGCTTCGGGACTAGCGGGACCGGGGAGCTGTTTTTT.

The chain combines TRBV5-4 with TRBJ1-5; TRBD1 might be the D (6 bases). The CDR3 has 16 residues. Germline loops: CDR1 SGHNT, CDR2 YYREEE (reference sequence). V was shortened by 2 bases and J by 3 bases, with 15 bases between the two germline ends. CDR3 coding DNA: TGTGCCAGCAGCTTAGGGGGACCGCAACCCAATCAGCCCCAGCATTTT. Encoded protein: CASSLGGPQPNQPQHF.

J is TRBJ2-1 and V is TRBV9, with a possible D match to TRBD1 (6 bases). Germline-derived CDR1 and CDR2 are SGDLS and YYNGEE. V lost 4 bases and J 10 bases, leaving 18 bases between the germline ends. CDR3 size: 14 residues. CDR3 loop: CASSPGITGYEQFF. The DNA of the CDR3 is TGTGCCAGCAGCCCTGGGATTACAGGGTACGAGCAGTTCTTC.

The chain has TRBV12-3 or TRBV12-4 and TRBJ1-4, with a tentative D call TRBD1 (6 bases). Trimming cost V 7 bases and J 4 bases, with 10 bases left between them. The length of the CDR3 is 13 residues. CDR3 loop: CASNRDINEKLFF. Written as DNA, the CDR3 is TGTGCCAGCAACCGGGACATTAATGAAAAACTGTTTTTT.

The chain is built from TRBV5-1 and TRBJ2-3; D ambiguous. Per germline, CDR1 SGHRS and CDR2 YFSETQ. With 4 bases removed from V and 1 base from J, the gap between germline ends came to 13 bases. This CDR3 has 15 amino acids. DNA of the CDR3: TGCGCCAGCAGCCCCTCTGTAGCTCGCACAGATACGCAGTATTTT. Amino acid sequence: CASSPSVARTDTQYF.

The chain recombines TRBV28 with TRBJ2-1, with 9 bases matching TRBD2. CDR3 length: 16 residues. J was trimmed by 7 bases and V by 5 bases; bases with no gene match: 12. Germline loops: CDR1 MDHEN, CDR2 SYDVKM. The CDR3 loop is CASSLTIGLARNEQFF. CDR3 DNA sequence: TGTGCCAGCAGTCTGACCATAGGACTAGCGAGGAATGAGCAGTTCTTC. Filled out from reference TRBV28 and TRBJ2-1, the complete variable domain reads DVKVTQSSRYLVKRTGEKVFLECVQDMDHENMFWYRQDPGLGLRLIYFSYDVKMKEKGDIPEGYSVSREKKERFSLILESASTNQTSMYLCASSLTIGLARNEQFFGPGTRLTVL.

This chain links TRBV5-1 with TRBJ1-6, with 9 bases that match TRBD1. CDR1 and CDR2 (germline): SGHRS, YFSETQ. This CDR3 spans 15 amino acids. J was trimmed by 9 bases and V by 3 bases; bases with no gene match: 7. The CDR3: CASSSGQGISSPLHF. As DNA, the CDR3 is TGCGCCAGCAGCTCCGGACAGGGGATAAGTTCACCCCTCCACTTT.

The V gene is TRBV27, the J gene TRBJ2-1; possibly TRBD1 for D (5 bases). Per the germline V gene, CDR1 is MNHEY and CDR2 is SMNVEV (reference sequence). Deletions cut 7 bases from V and 4 bases from J, with 20 bases between. The CDR3 extends over 16 amino acids. This CDR3 reads CASKPLYSTAYNEQFF. The CDR3 nucleotides are TGTGCCAGCAAACCACTCTACTCGACAGCTTACAATGAGCAGTTCTTC.

This clone was counted once. The CDR3 here is CASSTLGQTYGYTF. In DNA form, the CDR3 reads TGTGCCAGTAGTACCCTGGGACAGACATATGGCTACACCTTC. V usage is TRBV19 and J usage is TRBJ1-2; 7 bases are shared with TRBD1. Germline loops: CDR1 LNHDA, CDR2 SQIVND (reference sequence). V shed 4 bases, J shed 5 bases, and the junction held 7 bases outside the gene matches. The CDR3 length is 14 residues.

The chain has TRBV14 and TRBJ2-7; D ambiguous. V lost 2 bases and J 2 bases, leaving 10 bases between the germline ends. Germline CDR1 and CDR2: SGHDN and FVKESK. This CDR3 comprises 14 residues. DNA of the CDR3: TGTGCCAGCAGCCAAATACAGCCACCCTACGAGCAGTACTTC. This encodes CASSQIQPPYEQYF.

The J gene is TRBJ2-1, the V gene TRBV7-9, with no clear D. The V gene lost 2 bases and the J gene lost 7 bases, with 12 bases spanning the gap. CDR1 is SEHNR, CDR2 FQNEAQ, per germline (reference sequence). This CDR3 spans 14 amino acids. The CDR3 reads CASSLPYLENEQFF. The CDR3 region has the DNA TGTGCCAGCAGCTTACCTTACTTGGAGAATGAGCAGTTCTTC.